The 15 T cell receptor beta chains presented below share a single source sample, sequenced in a study of regulatory T cells in long-lasting Graves disease. According to the study, TCR beta libraries were built with iRepertoire HTBI primers and CDR3-region Arm-PCR. TCRdb re-called the multiplex PCR reads with MiXCR, one entry per CDR3 protein. The sample records around 300,000 distinct CDR3 sequences, roughly 21% being singletons. Indicated time point: persistent/refractory GD, antithyroid drugs over 5 years with positive TRAb. The TCR library was made from RNA that had been extracted from PBMCs in TRIzol. The sequencing here drew on peripheral blood mononuclear cells (PBMCs), taken when the disease was refractory, from a patient treated with antithyroid drugs. These receptors came from a female donor with Graves disease.

The chain combines TRBV7-4 with TRBJ1-6, with D possibly TRBD1 on 5 matching bases. CDR3 length equals 16 residues. The V gene's germline CDR1 is SGHVT and CDR2 SQSDAQ. V shed 1 base and J shed 7 bases, with 14 bases lying between them. The CDR3 is CASSLGGGLRNSPLHF. The CDR3 coding sequence is TGTGCCAGCAGCTTAGGGGGGGGTTTACGGAATTCACCCCTCCACTTT.

This clonotype showed up just a few times. V and J are TRBV28 and TRBJ1-2, with D unclear. CDR3 size: 14 residues. Between the trimmed V and J ends, which lost 3 bases and 2 bases, there was a span of 10 bases. Per germline, CDR1 MDHEN and CDR2 SYDVKM. In nucleotides, the CDR3 is TGTGCCAGCAGTTTCCGGCCCCACAACTATGGCTACACCTTC. Its protein product is CASSFRPHNYGYTF.

The chain employs TRBV28 and TRBJ2-7, with TRBD1 identical over 9 bases. The J segment lost 6 bases and the V segment lost 5 bases, leaving 8 bases of the junction unmatched. The germline V gene has CDR1 MDHEN and CDR2 SYDVKM. The CDR3 totals 14 residues. The CDR3 nucleotides read TGTGCCAGCAGTACCCGGGACAGGGCAGGCGAGCAGTACTTC. It translates to CASSTRDRAGEQYF.

This rearrangement joins TRBV28 to TRBJ2-3; TRBD1 agrees at 7 bases. The CDR3 is 15 amino acids. Germline lookup yields CDR1 MDHEN and CDR2 SYDVKM. J gave up 7 bases and V 6 bases, and 13 bases lay outside the gene matches. The CDR3 DNA sequence: TGTGCCAGCAGCAGAGACAGGGATGTGGGCTATACGCAGTATTTT. Protein: CASSRDRDVGYTQYF.

This clonotype showed up just a few times. The J gene is TRBJ1-5, the V gene TRBV16; possibly TRBD1 for D (5 bases). Germline lookup yields CDR1 KGHSY and CDR2 FQNENV. The CDR3 is made up of 15 amino acids. V was shortened by 2 bases and J by 8 bases, with 16 bases between the two germline ends. The CDR3 region has the DNA TGTGCCAGCAGCCAAGTTGGCGGCTTAGGGGAGCCCCAGCATTTT. This sequence encodes CASSQVGGLGEPQHF.

This clonotype was observed many times. This chain links TRBV5-1 with TRBJ2-2; D may be TRBD2 (5 bases). The CDR3 contains 14 residues. Germline-derived CDR1 and CDR2 are SGHRS and YFSETQ. The V end was cut by 4 bases, the J end by 8 bases, with 15 bases between. The CDR3 DNA reads TGCGCCAGCAGCCCTCTGGAGGTCGGGGGGGAGCTGTTTTTT. Its protein product is CASSPLEVGGELFF.

The chain joins TRBV30 to TRBJ1-2; weak D call: TRBD1 (6 bases). V was shortened by 3 bases and J by 3 bases, with 14 bases between the two germline ends. Germline V gene sequence: CDR1 GTSNPN, CDR2 SVGIG (reference sequence). There are 14 residues in the CDR3. The CDR3 DNA reads as TGTGCCTGGAGAATACAGGGATCGGACTATGGCTACACCTTC. Amino acid sequence: CAWRIQGSDYGYTF.

The CDR3 protein is CSASRGTIANYGYTF. CDR3 nucleotides: TGCAGTGCTAGTCGGGGAACTATAGCTAACTATGGCTACACCTTC. The chain employs TRBV20-1 and TRBJ1-2; D is unresolved. CDR1 and CDR2 (germline): DFQATT, SNEGSKA (reference sequence). The CDR3 contains 15 residues. V lost 3 bases to trimming and J lost 0 bases, with 14 bases between them.

The DNA for the CDR3 is TGTGCCAGCAGCCCCGGACTAGCGGAACCTGGGGACATTCAGTACTTC. This sequence encodes CASSPGLAEPGDIQYF. The chain carries TRBV14 and TRBJ2-4; 10 nucleotides align to TRBD2. The V gene's germline CDR1 is SGHDN and CDR2 FVKESK. The CDR3 spans 16 residues. V gave up 4 bases and J gave up 8 bases; unmatched junction bases: 11.

This clonotype occurred a few times. This sequence joins TRBV7-8 and TRBJ1-2; TRBD1 might be the D (5 bases). The CDR3 totals 13 residues. V lost 3 bases and J 8 bases, leaving 13 bases between the germline ends. Germline V CDR1 and CDR2: SGHVS, FQNEAQ. CDR3 sequence reads: CASSFSGWEGYTF. The CDR3 DNA reads TGTGCCAGCAGCTTTTCAGGGTGGGAAGGCTACACCTTC.

This clonotype was counted between two and nine times. The rearrangement uses TRBV12-3 or TRBV12-4 and TRBJ1-5, with 11 bases matching TRBD1. CDR3 length: 17 amino acids. The V segment lost 4 bases and the J segment 0 bases; nucleotides outside the gene matches: 5. In nucleotides, the CDR3 is TGTGCCAGCAGTTGGACAGGGGGCCGTAATAGCAATCAGCCCCAGCATTTT. It codes for CASSWTGGRNSNQPQHF.

Only a few counts were recorded for this clonotype. The rearrangement joins TRBV5-5 to TRBJ1-1; D is uncertain. From germline, CDR1 is SGHKS and CDR2 YYEKEE (reference sequence). The CDR3 has 14 residues. The V end lost 2 bases, the J end lost 1 base, and 9 bases lay between the germline ends. The CDR3 spells CASSFRTSNTEAFF. In DNA form, the CDR3 reads TGTGCCAGCAGCTTCCGTACGTCGAACACTGAAGCTTTCTTT.

The rearrangement uses TRBV20-1 and TRBJ1-1; D is possibly TRBD1 (6 bases). This CDR3 comprises 12 residues. V shed 5 bases and J shed 7 bases, with 14 bases lying between them. Per germline, CDR1 DFQATT and CDR2 SNEGSKA (reference sequence). The CDR3 DNA reads TGCAGTGCTCCCCGACAGGCGAATGAAGCTTTCTTT. Encoded protein: CSAPRQANEAFF.

The rearrangement joins TRBV29-1 to TRBJ1-2; 7 nucleotides agree with TRBD1. Unmatched junction bases numbered 13, after V lost 7 bases and J lost 2 bases. Looked up from germline, CDR1 is SQVTM and CDR2 is ANQGSEA. The CDR3 is 15 amino acids. The CDR3: CSERSAETGNYGYTF. Here the CDR3 DNA reads TGCAGCGAAAGAAGTGCCGAGACAGGGAACTATGGCTACACCTTC. The variable domain in full, completed from reference TRBV29-1 and TRBJ1-2, reads SAVISQKPSRDICQRGTSLTIQCQVDSQVTMMFWYRQQPGQSLTLIATANQGSEATYESGFVIDKFPISRPNLTFSTLTVSNMSPEDSSIYLCSERSAETGNYGYTFGSGTRLTVV.

A remark on this clonotype: Mismatch with germline at one junction end may stem from a read error. The chain employs TRBV11-2 and TRBJ2-7; D is possibly TRBD1 (5 bases). Germline CDR1 reads SGHAT; CDR2 reads FQNNGV. The CDR3 is 12 residues long. This CDR3 is CASNGGAAAVHF. The CDR3, as DNA: TGTGCCAGCAACGGTGGGGCTGCCGCCGTTCACTTC.